These 27 T cell receptor beta chains share one sample of origin, sequenced in a study of cytomegalovirus exposure and HLA in healthy donors. Clones were sequenced by immunoSEQ multiplex PCR, and TCRdb holds only the in-frame ones, with some missing. The sample consists of roughly 300,000 clones, approximately 90% of them appearing once. The sequenced sample was PBMCs. The receptors derive from a woman aged 25 to 39 in good health and CMV-seropositive.

The chain is built from TRBV27 and TRBJ2-7; D may be TRBD2 (6 bases). Trimming left V 3 bases short and J 6 bases short, with 21 bases between. Germline V CDR1 and CDR2: MNHEY, SMNVEV (reference sequence). This CDR3 spans 16 amino acids. The CDR3 bases are TGTGCCAGCAGTTTTTTTGGTACTAGCCCCCCCAGCGAGCAGTACTTC. It yields the protein CASSFFGTSPPSEQYF.

Worth noting for this clone: Other DNA sequences of this sample code for an identical CDR3. The rearrangement joins TRBV27 to TRBJ2-7; tentatively, D is TRBD1 (6 bases). Germline CDR1 and CDR2: MNHEY and SMNVEV (reference sequence). The CDR3 is made up of 14 amino acids. V lost 2 bases and J 2 bases, leaving 10 bases between the germline ends. CDR3 coding DNA: TGTGCCAGCAGTTTAGGCCAGGGGACCTACGAGCAGTACTTC. It yields the protein CASSLGQGTYEQYF.

This sequence joins TRBV4-1 and TRBJ2-6; the match to TRBD1 covers 8 bases. This CDR3 is built from 20 residues. Trimming took 0 bases from V and 0 from J; bases not matched to a gene: 10. CDR1 MGHRA and CDR2 YSYEKL come from the germline V gene. The CDR3 DNA reads as TGCGCCAGCAGCCAAGAATGGAAGACAGGGGTGGGCTCTGGGGCCAACGTCCTGACTTTC. It specifies CASSQEWKTGVGSGANVLTF.

V is TRBV28 and J is TRBJ1-2; D remains unclear. Germline CDR1 and CDR2: MDHEN and SYDVKM. There are 9 residues in the CDR3. V dropped 5 bases and J dropped 11 bases, with 6 bases sitting between them. For the CDR3, the DNA is TGTGCCAGCAGTCTACCTTACACCTTC. Its protein product is CASSLPYTF.

V gene TRBV28 combines with J gene TRBJ2-7; no reliable D call. CDR3 size: 12 residues. Trimming removed 4 bases at V and 7 bases at J, with 11 bases between. CDR1 and CDR2 from the germline V gene are MDHEN and SYDVKM. CDR3 nucleotide sequence: TGTGCCAGCAGTTCCCTGACACCGGAGCAGTACTTC. It codes for CASSSLTPEQYF.

The chain uses TRBV30 and TRBJ1-3; no firm D call. This CDR3 has 13 amino acids. Germline CDR1 and CDR2: GTSNPN and SVGIG (reference sequence). Trimming took off 0 bases at V and 9 bases at J, with 12 bases between the two ends. The CDR3 bases are TGTGCCTGGAGTGTACGAGAAAGGGCCACCATATATTTT. This translates into CAWSVRERATIYF. Drawing the rest from reference TRBV30 and TRBJ1-3, the complete variable domain is SQTIHQWPATLVQPVGSPLSLECTVEGTSNPNLYWYRQAAGRGLQLLFYSVGIGQISSEVPQNLSASRPQDRQFILSSKKLLLSDSGFYLCAWSVRERATIYFGEGSWLTVV.

The chain employs TRBV5-1 and TRBJ2-2, with D uncertain. CDR1 and CDR2 from the germline V gene are SGHRS and YFSETQ. This CDR3 spans 16 amino acids. Trimming pared 4 bases from V and 2 bases from J, leaving 15 bases between. In DNA, the CDR3 is TGCGCCAGCAGCCCGTTAGCCATAGGAAACACCGGGGAGCTGTTTTTT. Amino acid sequence: CASSPLAIGNTGELFF.

The rearrangement links TRBV28 to TRBJ2-1, with 8 bases aligning to TRBD1. V lost 5 bases to trimming and J lost 7 bases; unmatched junction nucleotides: 13. The length of the CDR3 is 16 residues. The germline V gene encodes CDR1 MDHEN and CDR2 SYDVKM. Here the CDR3 DNA reads TGTGCCAGCAGTGACCCCCGAGGACAGGGTAGGAATGAGCAGTTCTTC. Amino acids: CASSDPRGQGRNEQFF.

The CDR3: CASSSPGGGGYTF. DNA for the CDR3: TGTGCCAGTAGTTCCCCAGGGGGTGGTGGCTACACCTTC. The chain joins TRBV19 to TRBJ1-2, with 7 positions matching TRBD1. The CDR3 totals 13 residues. With V trimmed by 5 bases and J by 7 bases, 7 bases remained unmatched. From germline, CDR1 is LNHDA and CDR2 SQIVND (reference sequence). Variable domain in full (rest from reference TRBV19 and TRBJ1-2): DGGITQSPKYLFRKEGQNVTLSCEQNLNHDAMYWYRQDPGQGLRLIYYSQIVNDFQKGDIAEGYSVSREKKESFPLTVTSAQKNPTAFYLCASSSPGGGGYTFGSGTRLTVV.

This clone was seen only a few times. The J gene is TRBJ2-1, the V gene TRBV7-2; TRBD1 might be the D (5 bases). Germline V gene lookup returns CDR1 SGHTA and CDR2 FQGNSA. This CDR3 has 14 amino acids. Trimming took off 0 bases at V and 5 bases at J, with 8 bases between the two ends. CDR3: CASSLAWGNNEQFF. The CDR3 DNA follows: TGTGCCAGCAGCTTAGCGTGGGGCAACAATGAGCAGTTCTTC.

The J gene is TRBJ2-1, the V gene TRBV9, with D uncertain. V gave up 5 bases and J gave up 0 bases, with 12 bases separating them. This CDR3 spans 15 amino acids. CDR1 and CDR2 (germline): SGDLS, YYNGEE. In DNA form, the CDR3 reads TGTGCCAGCAGTCCCGGTATAAGCTCCTACAATGAGCAGTTCTTC. Residues: CASSPGISSYNEQFF.

V is TRBV30 and J is TRBJ2-7; no definite D call. The CDR3 is 13 amino acids. Germline CDR1 GTSNPN, CDR2 SVGIG (reference sequence). V was cut by 3 bases and J by 3 bases, with 12 bases left in between. CDR3 protein: CAWRVRPGYEQYF. CDR3 coding DNA: TGTGCCTGGAGGGTGCGCCCGGGCTACGAGCAGTACTTC.

The count of this clone is one. V and J are TRBV18 and TRBJ2-1; 13 bases fit TRBD2. CDR1 is KGHSH, CDR2 LQKENI, per germline. V was clipped by 4 bases and J by 10 bases; unmatched bases: 7. This CDR3 comprises 15 residues. CDR3 bases: TGTGCCAGCTCACTACTAGCGGGAGGGCCGGGAGAGCAGTTCTTC. Protein product: CASSLLAGGPGEQFF. Based on the CDR3 plus reference TRBV18 and TRBJ2-1, the full variable domain is NAGVMQNPRHLVRRRGQEARLRCSPMKGHSHVYWYRQLPEEGLKFMVYLQKENIIDESGMPKERFSAEFPKEGPSILRIQQVVRGDSAAYFCASSLLAGGPGEQFFGPGTRLTVL.

This chain connects TRBV28 to TRBJ1-5, with D possibly being TRBD1 (5 bases). The CDR3 loop spans 15 amino acids. Trimming pared 3 bases from V and 10 bases from J, leaving 19 bases between. Per the germline V gene, CDR1 is MDHEN and CDR2 is SYDVKM. The chain's CDR3 is CASSFRSGTSPPQHF. CDR3 bases: TGTGCCAGCAGTTTCAGGTCCGGGACTTCCCCACCCCAGCATTTT. Combining the CDR3 with reference TRBV28 and TRBJ1-5 gives the whole variable domain DVKVTQSSRYLVKRTGEKVFLECVQDMDHENMFWYRQDPGLGLRLIYFSYDVKMKEKGDIPEGYSVSREKKERFSLILESASTNQTSMYLCASSFRSGTSPPQHFGDGTRLSIL.

V usage is TRBV29-1 and J usage is TRBJ2-1; D remains ambiguous. The CDR3 runs to 10 residues. The germline V gene encodes CDR1 SQVTM and CDR2 ANQGSEA. Trimming took off 7 bases at V and 5 bases at J, with 6 bases between the two ends. CDR3 DNA sequence: TGCAGCGCAACAAACAATGAGCAGTTCTTC. It is translated as CSATNNEQFF.

The chain uses TRBV7-9 and TRBJ2-7, with D tentatively TRBD1 (6 bases). The germline CDR1 and CDR2 sequences are SEHNR and FQNEAQ (reference sequence). Trimming stripped 5 bases from V and 0 bases from J, with 14 bases between. This CDR3 region has 15 residues. This CDR3 is CASSPGALSSYEQYF. CDR3 nucleotide sequence: TGTGCCAGCAGCCCAGGGGCCCTGAGCTCCTACGAGCAGTACTTC.

The chain combines TRBV7-6 with TRBJ2-7, with 11 bases lining up with TRBD2. J lost 5 bases, V lost 1 base, and 7 bases had no gene match. Germline CDR1 SGHVS, CDR2 FNYEAQ. The length of the CDR3 is 16 residues. The CDR3 sequence is CASSLGSSGRIHEQYF. CDR3 DNA sequence: TGTGCCAGCAGCTTAGGGTCTAGCGGGAGGATCCACGAGCAGTACTTC.

This chain joins TRBV9 and TRBJ2-1; 9 nucleotides line up with TRBD2. This CDR3 region has 15 residues. V lost 0 bases and J lost 9; bases outside the gene matches: 7. The V gene's germline CDR1 is SGDLS and CDR2 YYNGEE. CDR3 sequence reads: CASSVEGSGRIEQFF. The CDR3 DNA is TGTGCCAGCAGCGTAGAGGGTAGCGGGAGAATTGAGCAGTTCTTC. Complete variable domain (other parts from reference TRBV9 and TRBJ2-1): DSGVTQTPKHLITATGQRVTLRCSPRSGDLSVYWYQQSLDQGLQFLIQYYNGEERAKGNILERFSAQQFPDLHSELNLSSLELGDSALYFCASSVEGSGRIEQFFGPGTRLTVL.

This clone showed up just once. The chain carries TRBV4-1 and TRBJ2-4; 7 nucleotides align to TRBD2. Germline V gene data show CDR1 as MGHRA and CDR2 as YSYEKL. This CDR3 region has 15 residues. The trim removed 3 bases at V and 8 bases at J, leaving 10 bases unmatched. CDR3 nucleotide sequence: TGCGCCAGCAGCCAGGAGGGAGGGCAGTATGACATTCAGTACTTC. As protein: CASSQEGGQYDIQYF.

The V and J genes are TRBV9 and TRBJ2-3; D unclear. This CDR3 spans 14 amino acids. The germline CDR1 and CDR2 sequences are SGDLS and YYNGEE. V lost 0 bases and J 1 base, leaving 6 bases between the germline ends. This CDR3 reads CASSVEGRTDTQYF. CDR3 coding DNA: TGTGCCAGCAGCGTAGAGGGTCGCACAGATACGCAGTATTTT.

This clone was detected only once. This chain links TRBV7-9 with TRBJ2-7; weak D call: TRBD1 (6 bases). With 5 bases removed from V and 7 bases from J, the gap between germline ends came to 18 bases. The CDR3 extends over 14 amino acids. From germline, CDR1 is SEHNR and CDR2 FQNEAQ (reference sequence). This CDR3 is CASSIVVGRGEQYF. The CDR3 DNA reads as TGTGCCAGCAGCATAGTAGTGGGCAGGGGTGAGCAGTACTTC.

In this sample, this clone turned up once. This chain connects TRBV5-1 to TRBJ2-3, with D perhaps matching TRBD2 (5 bases). V lost 0 bases, J lost 4 bases, and 9 bases lay in between. CDR1 SGHRS and CDR2 YFSETQ come from the germline V gene. This CDR3 contains 14 residues. CDR3 sequence (DNA): TGCGCCAGCAGCTTGGCCCTAGCAGCAGATACGCAGTATTTT. Protein product: CASSLALAADTQYF.

The chain couples TRBV28 to TRBJ1-1; 11 nucleotides agree with TRBD1. This CDR3 spans 17 amino acids. With V trimmed by 1 base and J by 6 bases, 10 bases remained unmatched. In germline, CDR1 is MDHEN, CDR2 SYDVKM. The CDR3 protein is CASSLSAVDRGLPEAFF. CDR3 DNA sequence: TGTGCCAGCAGTTTATCAGCGGTGGACAGGGGGCTCCCTGAAGCTTTCTTT.

V usage is TRBV9 and J usage is TRBJ1-5; the D gene is possibly TRBD1 (5 bases). Germline assignment: CDR1 SGDLS and CDR2 YYNGEE. This CDR3 is 15 amino acids long. Trimming shortened V by 0 bases and J by 4 bases, and 11 bases separated the two germline ends. The DNA for the CDR3 is TGTGCCAGCAGCGTAGGGCAGGGAATAAATCAGCCCCAGCATTTT. This codes for CASSVGQGINQPQHF.

The chain joins TRBV6-5 to TRBJ2-5; perhaps TRBD2 as D (6 bases). Trimming removed 5 bases from V and 9 bases from J, with 16 bases in between. The CDR3 loop spans 13 amino acids. The germline V gene encodes CDR1 MNHEY and CDR2 SVGAGI. CDR3 nucleotides: TGTGCCAGCAGTCAGGGCCCAACGGGGGCCCAGTACTTC. This codes for CASSQGPTGAQYF.

The chain carries TRBV6-6 and TRBJ2-5; 7 bases align to TRBD2. CDR1 and CDR2 from the germline V gene are MNHNY and SVGAGI (reference sequence). With 0 bases clipped from V and 7 bases from J, the junction kept 2 bases outside the gene matches. This CDR3 spans 13 amino acids. This chain's CDR3 is CASSYSGEGTQYF. CDR3 sequence (DNA): TGTGCCAGCAGTTACTCGGGGGAGGGGACCCAGTACTTC.

This chain joins TRBV19 and TRBJ1-3; D call uncertain. The CDR3 extends over 17 amino acids. Between the trimmed V and J ends, which lost 5 bases and 0 bases, there was a span of 17 bases. Germline CDR1 reads LNHDA; CDR2 reads SQIVND (reference sequence). DNA for the CDR3: TGTGCCAGTAGTGATCAGACTCCTGCCCTCTCTGGAAACACCATATATTTT. Protein product: CASSDQTPALSGNTIYF.